This T cell receptor (beta chain) was sequenced in a study of T cell changes during pregnancy in multiple sclerosis. Method: immunoSEQ multiplex PCR; TCRdb's copy keeps in-frame clones and lacks some. The data show under 85,000 clones, roughly 94% seen once. Germline-derived CDR1 and CDR2 are LNHDA and SQIVND (reference sequence). V shed 9 bases and J 6 bases; nucleotides not matched to a gene: 23. This CDR3 has 18 amino acids. Sequencing used peripheral blood, obtained in the third trimester of pregnancy. The source is a female donor with multiple sclerosis, enrolled in a pregnancy study. The chain carries TRBV19 and TRBJ2-1, with 7 bases aligning to TRBD2. The CDR3 sequence is CASKDHDATSPHFNEQFF. The CDR3 DNA reads TGTGCCAGCAAAGACCACGACGCGACTAGCCCCCATTTCAATGAGCAGTTCTTC.